This T cell receptor (beta chain) is from a study of tumor and adjacent non-tumor tissue in lung cancer. Trimming stripped 6 bases from V and 4 bases from J, with 12 bases between. Germline V gene lookup returns CDR1 SGHAT and CDR2 FQNNGV. This CDR3 region has 14 residues. This sample's RNA came from whole unsorted tissue. A modified ARM-PCR protocol with three rounds of nested PCR amplified TCRbeta. TCRdb recomputed calls from the multiplex PCR reads with MiXCR, one row per CDR3 protein. The repertoire holds tens of thousands of distinct CDR3 sequences, around four fifths seen once, with around 12% in the top ten.

The TCR comes from a woman aged 45 to 65 with non-small cell lung cancer. Sequencing was carried out using lung tumor tissue. The chain combines TRBV11-2 with TRBJ1-4; D remains ambiguous. Here the CDR3 DNA reads TGTGCCAGCAGTTTAACAAGGATTAATGAAAAACTGTTTTTT. This translates into CASSLTRINEKLFF.